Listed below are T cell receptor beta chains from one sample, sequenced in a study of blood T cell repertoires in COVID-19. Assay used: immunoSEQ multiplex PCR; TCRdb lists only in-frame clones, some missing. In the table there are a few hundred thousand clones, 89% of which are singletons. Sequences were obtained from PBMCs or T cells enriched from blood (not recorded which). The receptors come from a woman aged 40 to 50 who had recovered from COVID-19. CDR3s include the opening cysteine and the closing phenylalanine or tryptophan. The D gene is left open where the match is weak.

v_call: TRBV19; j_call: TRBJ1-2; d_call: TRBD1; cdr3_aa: CASSGTGGYGYTF
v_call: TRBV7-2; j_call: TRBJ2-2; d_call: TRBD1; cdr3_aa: CASSLTGGVGELFF
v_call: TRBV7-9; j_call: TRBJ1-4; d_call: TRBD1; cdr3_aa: CASSFTGVSNEKLFF
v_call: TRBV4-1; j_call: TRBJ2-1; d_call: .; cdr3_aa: CASSLIGLRDEQFF
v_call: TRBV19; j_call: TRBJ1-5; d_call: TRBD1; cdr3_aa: CASSMTGDSNQPQHF
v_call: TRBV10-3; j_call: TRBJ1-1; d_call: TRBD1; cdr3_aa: CAISELDRDHTEAFF
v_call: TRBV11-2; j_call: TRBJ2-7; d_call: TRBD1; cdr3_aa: CASSNRDRASYEQYF
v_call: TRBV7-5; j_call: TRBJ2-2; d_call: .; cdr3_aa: CARSPDRGQNTGELFF
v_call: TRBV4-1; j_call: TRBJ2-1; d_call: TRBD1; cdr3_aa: CASSRQRDRLLYNEQFF
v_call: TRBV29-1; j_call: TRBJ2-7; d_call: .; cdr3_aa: CSVEEGAEQYF
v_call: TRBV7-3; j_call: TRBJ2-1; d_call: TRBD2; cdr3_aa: CASSLAGGAPHNEQFF
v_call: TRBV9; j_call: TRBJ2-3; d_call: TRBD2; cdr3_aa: CASSVVLAGSTDTQYF
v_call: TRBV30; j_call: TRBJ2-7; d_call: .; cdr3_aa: CAWSMTSRDEQYF
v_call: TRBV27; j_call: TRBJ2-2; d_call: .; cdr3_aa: CASGLFNTGELFF
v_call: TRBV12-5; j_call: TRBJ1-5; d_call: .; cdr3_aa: CASGLVPRQGNQPQHF
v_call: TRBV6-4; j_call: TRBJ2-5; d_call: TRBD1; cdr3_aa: CASSATGGAETQYF
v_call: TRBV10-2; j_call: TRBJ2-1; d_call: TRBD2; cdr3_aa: CASRARTSGGVDEQFF
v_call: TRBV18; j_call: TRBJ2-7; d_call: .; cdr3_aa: CASSPTTGSDYEQYF
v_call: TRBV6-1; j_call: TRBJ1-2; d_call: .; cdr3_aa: CASSETGGTNYGYTF
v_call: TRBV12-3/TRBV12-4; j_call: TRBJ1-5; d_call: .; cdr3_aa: CASRQRGNQPQHF
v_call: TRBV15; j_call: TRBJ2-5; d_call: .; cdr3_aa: CATSRDHRGNLRVRAETQYF
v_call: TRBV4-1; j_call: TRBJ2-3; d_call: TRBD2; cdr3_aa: CASSQGVSGGAGTDTQYF
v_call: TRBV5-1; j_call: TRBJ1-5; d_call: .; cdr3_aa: CASSLDGSNQPQHF
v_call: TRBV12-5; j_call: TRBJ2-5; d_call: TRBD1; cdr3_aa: CASGIQGYQETQYF
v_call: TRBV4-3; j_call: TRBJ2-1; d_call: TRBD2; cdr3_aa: CASSPTAGANEQFF
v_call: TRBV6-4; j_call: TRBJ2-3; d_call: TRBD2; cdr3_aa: CASSEFSGRSDTQYF
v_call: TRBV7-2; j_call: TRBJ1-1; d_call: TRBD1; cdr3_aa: CASSTTGTVPNTEAFF
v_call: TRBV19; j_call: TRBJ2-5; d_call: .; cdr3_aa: CASSWGSGGLGTQYF
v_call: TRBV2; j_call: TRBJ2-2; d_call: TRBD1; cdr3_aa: CASRPGTANTGELFF
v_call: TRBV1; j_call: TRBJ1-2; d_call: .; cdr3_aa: CTSSHAQGKGYTF
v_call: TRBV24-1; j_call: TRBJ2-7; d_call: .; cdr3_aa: CATSDLWVVRGYEQYF
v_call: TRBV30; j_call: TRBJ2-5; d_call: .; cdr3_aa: CAWSVRVKETQYF
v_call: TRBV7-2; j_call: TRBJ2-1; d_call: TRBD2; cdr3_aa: CASNLPGLAKNNEQFF
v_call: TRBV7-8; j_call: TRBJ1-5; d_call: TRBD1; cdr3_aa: CASSILQGQNQPQHF
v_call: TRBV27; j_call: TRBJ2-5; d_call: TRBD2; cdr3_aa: CASSLSRGLETQYF
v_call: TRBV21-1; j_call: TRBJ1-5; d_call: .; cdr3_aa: CASSKPSSGGSEPQHF
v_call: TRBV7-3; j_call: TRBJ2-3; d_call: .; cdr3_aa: CASSLRGGTDTQYF